This T cell receptor beta chain was sequenced for a study of shared clonotypes between healthy human individuals. This CDR3 has 14 residues. The germline gives CDR1 LNHDA, CDR2 SQIVND (reference sequence). The V end lost 5 bases, the J end lost 2 bases, and 13 bases lay between the germline ends. Notes on this clone: Antigen: not known.

Notes on the study in general: Clonotype sharing levels among donors were expected to vary with sequencing depth. Generally, naive subsets came out with larger estimated richness than memory subsets.

An approximately 200 ng quantity of DNA, tens of thousands of T cell genomes, went into the sorted-subset replicate PCRs. The table came from immunoSEQ multiplex PCR; TCRdb's copy has only in-frame clones and leaves some out. This table has over 2 million clones, approximately 95% appearing once. This TCR was recovered from a man between 18 and 35 years old in good health. Specimen: naive CD4+ T cells sorted from blood. Subset here: CD45RA+ positively selected. The chain couples TRBV19 to TRBJ2-7; D is possibly TRBD1 or TRBD2 (7 bases each). The chain's CDR3 is CASSREDRTYEQYF. The CDR3 DNA reads as TGTGCCAGTAGTCGGGAGGACAGGACCTACGAGCAGTACTTC.